This entry is about one T cell receptor (beta chain). What it binds is not known. As for time point: week 35, safety follow-up. Vaccine doses each comprised 300 ug of mutant IDH1 20-mer peptide, with topical imiquimod. Measured with immunoSEQ multiplex PCR; TCRdb has only the in-frame clones, and not every one. The sample includes some 58,000 clones, roughly four fifths of them seen just once. Germline V gives CDR1 SEHNR, CDR2 FQNEAQ (reference sequence). With V trimmed by 5 bases and J by 4 bases, 5 bases remained unmatched. The CDR3 is 14 residues long. This sample stems from a study of a mutant IDH1 vaccine in newly diagnosed glioma. In the study overall: Commencement of vaccination occurred 4-6 weeks following radiotherapy alone, or concurrently with temozolomide cycles. Treated individuals were about 60% male and roughly 38% female, averaging roughly 39 years of age. Most had both radiotherapy and temozolomide beforehand; others had only one. Visit V13 took place at week 47, and visit V12 happened at week 35.

V usage is TRBV7-9 and J usage is TRBJ2-1, with TRBD2 identical over 7 bases. The source material was PBMCs, sampled from a glioma patient whose treatment included an IDH1 peptide vaccine. The sequence was obtained from a middle-aged man with glioma. Written as DNA, the CDR3 is TGTGCCAGCAGCCCGCTAGCGGCTTACAATGAGCAGTTCTTC. It yields the protein CASSPLAAYNEQFF.